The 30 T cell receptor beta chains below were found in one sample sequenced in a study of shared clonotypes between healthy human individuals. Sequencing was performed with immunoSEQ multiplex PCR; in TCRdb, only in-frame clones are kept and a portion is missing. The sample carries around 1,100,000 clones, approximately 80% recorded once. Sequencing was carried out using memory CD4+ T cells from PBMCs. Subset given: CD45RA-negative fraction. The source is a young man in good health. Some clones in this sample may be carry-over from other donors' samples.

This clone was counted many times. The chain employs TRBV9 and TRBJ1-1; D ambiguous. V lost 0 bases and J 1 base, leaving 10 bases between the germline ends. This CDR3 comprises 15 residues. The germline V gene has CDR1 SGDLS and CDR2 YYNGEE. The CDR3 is CASSVEERQNTEAFF. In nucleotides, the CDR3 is TGTGCCAGCAGCGTAGAAGAACGACAGAACACTGAAGCTTTCTTT.

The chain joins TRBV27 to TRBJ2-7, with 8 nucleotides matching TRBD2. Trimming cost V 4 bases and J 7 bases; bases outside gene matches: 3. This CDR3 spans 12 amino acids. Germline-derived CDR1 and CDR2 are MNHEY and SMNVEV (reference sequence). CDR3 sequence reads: CASSSAGVEQYF. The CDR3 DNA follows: TGTGCCAGCAGTTCAGCGGGAGTGGAGCAGTACTTC.

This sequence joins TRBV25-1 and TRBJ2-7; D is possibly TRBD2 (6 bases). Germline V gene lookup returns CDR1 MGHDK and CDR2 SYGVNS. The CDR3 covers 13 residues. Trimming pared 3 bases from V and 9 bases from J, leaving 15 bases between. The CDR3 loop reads CASSDSGVSLQYF. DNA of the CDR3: TGTGCCAGCAGTGATAGCGGAGTAAGTTTGCAGTACTTC.

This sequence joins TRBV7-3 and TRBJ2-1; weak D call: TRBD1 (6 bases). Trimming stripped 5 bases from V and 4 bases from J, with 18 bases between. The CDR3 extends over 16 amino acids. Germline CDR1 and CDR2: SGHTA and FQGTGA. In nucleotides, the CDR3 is TGTGCCAGCAGCCACACAGGGAGTGGGGGTTACAATGAGCAGTTCTTC. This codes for CASSHTGSGGYNEQFF.

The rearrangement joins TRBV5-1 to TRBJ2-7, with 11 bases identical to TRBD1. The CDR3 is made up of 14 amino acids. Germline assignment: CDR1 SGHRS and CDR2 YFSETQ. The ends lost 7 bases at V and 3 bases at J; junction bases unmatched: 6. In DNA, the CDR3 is TGCGCCAGCTCGGGACAGGGGGTAGGCTACGAGCAGTACTTC. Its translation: CASSGQGVGYEQYF. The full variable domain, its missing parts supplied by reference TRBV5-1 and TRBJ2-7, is KAGVTQTPRYLIKTRGQQVTLSCSPISGHRSVSWYQQTPGQGLQFLFEYFSETQRNKGNFPGRFSGRQFSNSRSEMNVSTLELGDSALYLCASSGQGVGYEQYFGPGTRLTVT.

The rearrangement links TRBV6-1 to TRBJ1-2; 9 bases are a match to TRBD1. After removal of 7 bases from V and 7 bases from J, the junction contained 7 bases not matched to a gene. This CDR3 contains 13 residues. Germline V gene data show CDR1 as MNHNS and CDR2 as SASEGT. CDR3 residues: CASILNRGLGYTF. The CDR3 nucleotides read TGTGCCAGCATATTGAACAGGGGGCTTGGCTACACCTTC.

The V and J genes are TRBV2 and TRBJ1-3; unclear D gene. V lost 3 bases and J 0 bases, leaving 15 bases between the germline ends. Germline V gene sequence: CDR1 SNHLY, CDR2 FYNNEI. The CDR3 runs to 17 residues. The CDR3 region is CASSDSGPSNSGNTIYF. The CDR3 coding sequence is TGTGCCAGCAGTGATAGCGGACCGAGTAACTCTGGAAACACCATATATTTT. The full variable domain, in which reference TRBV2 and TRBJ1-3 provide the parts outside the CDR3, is EPEVTQTPSHQVTQMGQEVILRCVPISNHLYFYWYRQILGQKVEFLVSFYNNEISEKSEIFDDQFSVERPDGSNFTLKIRSTKLEDSAMYFCASSDSGPSNSGNTIYFGEGSWLTVV.

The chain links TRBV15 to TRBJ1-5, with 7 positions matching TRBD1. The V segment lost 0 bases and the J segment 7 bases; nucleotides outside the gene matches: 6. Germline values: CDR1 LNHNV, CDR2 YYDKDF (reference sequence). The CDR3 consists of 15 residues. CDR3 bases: TGTGCCACCAGCAGAGACCCACAGGGGTGGCAGCCCCAGCATTTT. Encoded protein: CATSRDPQGWQPQHF.

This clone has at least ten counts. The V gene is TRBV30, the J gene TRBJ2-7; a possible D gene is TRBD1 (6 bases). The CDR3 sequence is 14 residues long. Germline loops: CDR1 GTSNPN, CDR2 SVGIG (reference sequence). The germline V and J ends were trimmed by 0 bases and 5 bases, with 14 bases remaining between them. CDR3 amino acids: CAWSVTRGWDEQYF. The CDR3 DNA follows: TGTGCCTGGAGTGTAACCAGGGGTTGGGACGAGCAGTACTTC.

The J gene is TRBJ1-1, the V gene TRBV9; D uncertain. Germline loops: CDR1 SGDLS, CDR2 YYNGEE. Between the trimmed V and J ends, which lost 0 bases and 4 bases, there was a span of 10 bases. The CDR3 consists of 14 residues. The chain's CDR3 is CASSVAPRPTEAFF. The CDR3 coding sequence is TGTGCCAGCAGCGTAGCACCACGGCCCACTGAAGCTTTCTTT.

The CDR3 here is CASSQLPRTDTQYF. The CDR3 region has the DNA TGTGCCAGTAGTCAACTCCCACGGACAGATACGCAGTATTTT. V and J are TRBV19 and TRBJ2-3; D remains unclear. Germline loops: CDR1 LNHDA, CDR2 SQIVND (reference sequence). The CDR3 totals 14 residues. Trimming left V 5 bases short and J 3 bases short, with 12 bases between.

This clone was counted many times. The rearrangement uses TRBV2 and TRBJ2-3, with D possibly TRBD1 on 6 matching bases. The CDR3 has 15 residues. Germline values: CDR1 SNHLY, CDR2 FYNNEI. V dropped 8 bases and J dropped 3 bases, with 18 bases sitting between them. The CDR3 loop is CASARLGAQTDTQYF. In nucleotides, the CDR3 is TGTGCCAGCGCTCGTTTGGGGGCCCAGACAGATACGCAGTATTTT.

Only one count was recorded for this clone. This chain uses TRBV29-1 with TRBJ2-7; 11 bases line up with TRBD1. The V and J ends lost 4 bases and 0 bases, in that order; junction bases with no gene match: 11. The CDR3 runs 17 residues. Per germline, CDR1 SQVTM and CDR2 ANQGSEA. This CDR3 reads CSVVGVGGQGASYEQYF. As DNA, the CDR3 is TGCAGCGTTGTAGGTGTCGGCGGACAGGGGGCCTCCTACGAGCAGTACTTC.

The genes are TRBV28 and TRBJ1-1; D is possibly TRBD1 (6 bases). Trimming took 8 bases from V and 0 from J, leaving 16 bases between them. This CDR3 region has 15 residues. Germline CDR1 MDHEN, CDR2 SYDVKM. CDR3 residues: CASWGGGALNTEAFF. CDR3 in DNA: TGTGCCAGCTGGGGCGGGGGGGCCCTGAACACTGAAGCTTTCTTT.

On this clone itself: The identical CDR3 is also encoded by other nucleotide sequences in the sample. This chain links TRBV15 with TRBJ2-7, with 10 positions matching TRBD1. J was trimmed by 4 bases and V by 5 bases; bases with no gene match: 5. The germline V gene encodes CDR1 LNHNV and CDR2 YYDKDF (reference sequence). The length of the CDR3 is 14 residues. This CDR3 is CATSPRQGAYEQYF. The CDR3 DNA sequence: TGTGCCACCAGCCCGCGACAGGGGGCTTACGAGCAGTACTTC.

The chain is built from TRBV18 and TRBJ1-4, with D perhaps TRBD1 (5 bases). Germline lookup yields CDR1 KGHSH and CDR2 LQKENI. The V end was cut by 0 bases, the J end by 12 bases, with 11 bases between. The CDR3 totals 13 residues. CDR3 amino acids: CASSPPSMGQLFF. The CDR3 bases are TGTGCCAGCTCACCACCCTCTATGGGACAACTGTTTTTT.

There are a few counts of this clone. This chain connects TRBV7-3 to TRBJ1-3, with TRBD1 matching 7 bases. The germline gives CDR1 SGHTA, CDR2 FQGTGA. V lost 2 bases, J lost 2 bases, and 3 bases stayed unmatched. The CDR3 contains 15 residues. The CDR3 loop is CASSLQGGPGNTIYF. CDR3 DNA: TGTGCCAGCAGCTTACAGGGGGGACCTGGAAACACCATATATTTT.

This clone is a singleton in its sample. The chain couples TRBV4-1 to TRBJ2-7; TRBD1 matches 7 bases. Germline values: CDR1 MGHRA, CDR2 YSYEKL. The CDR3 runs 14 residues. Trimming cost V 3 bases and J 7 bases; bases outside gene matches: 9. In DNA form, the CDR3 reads TGCGCCAGCAGCCACTTACAGGGGACACGTGAGCAGTACTTC. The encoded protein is CASSHLQGTREQYF.

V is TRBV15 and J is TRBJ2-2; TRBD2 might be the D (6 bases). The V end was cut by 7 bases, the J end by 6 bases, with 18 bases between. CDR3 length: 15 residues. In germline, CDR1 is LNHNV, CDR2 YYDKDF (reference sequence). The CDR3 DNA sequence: TGTGCCACCACCCCTTTTGGGGGGATTGCCGGGGAGCTGTTTTTT. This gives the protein CATTPFGGIAGELFF.

CDR3 loop: CSVRAVDNSPLHF. The CDR3 DNA reads TGCAGCGTGAGGGCAGTCGATAATTCACCCCTCCACTTT. The V gene is TRBV29-1, the J gene TRBJ1-6; D gene unclear. The germline V gene encodes CDR1 SQVTM and CDR2 ANQGSEA. The CDR3 runs to 13 residues. V lost 6 bases and J 5 bases, leaving 11 bases between the germline ends.

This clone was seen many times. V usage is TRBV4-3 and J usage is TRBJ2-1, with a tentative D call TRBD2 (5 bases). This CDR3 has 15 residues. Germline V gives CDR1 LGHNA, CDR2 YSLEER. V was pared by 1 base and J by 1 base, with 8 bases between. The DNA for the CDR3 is TGCGCCAGCAGCCAAGTGGGCGGGTCCTACAATGAGCAGTTCTTC. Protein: CASSQVGGSYNEQFF.

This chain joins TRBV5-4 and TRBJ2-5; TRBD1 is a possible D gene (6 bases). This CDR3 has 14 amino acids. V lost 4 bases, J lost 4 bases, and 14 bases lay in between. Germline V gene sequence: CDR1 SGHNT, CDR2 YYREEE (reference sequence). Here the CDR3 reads CASSTTGPRETQYF. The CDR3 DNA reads TGTGCCAGCAGCACTACAGGGCCTCGAGAGACCCAGTACTTC. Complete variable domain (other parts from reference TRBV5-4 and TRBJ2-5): ETGVTQSPTHLIKTRGQQVTLRCSSQSGHNTVSWYQQALGQGPQFIFQYYREEENGRGNFPPRFSGLQFPNYSSELNVNALELDDSALYLCASSTTGPRETQYFGPGTRLLVL.

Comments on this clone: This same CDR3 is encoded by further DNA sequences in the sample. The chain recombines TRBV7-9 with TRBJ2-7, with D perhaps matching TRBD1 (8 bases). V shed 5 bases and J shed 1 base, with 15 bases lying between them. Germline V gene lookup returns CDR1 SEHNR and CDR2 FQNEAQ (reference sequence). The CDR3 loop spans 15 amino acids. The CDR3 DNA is TGTGCCAGCAGCCCAGGGGGCGGGAGATCCTACGAGCAGTACTTC. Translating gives CASSPGGGRSYEQYF.

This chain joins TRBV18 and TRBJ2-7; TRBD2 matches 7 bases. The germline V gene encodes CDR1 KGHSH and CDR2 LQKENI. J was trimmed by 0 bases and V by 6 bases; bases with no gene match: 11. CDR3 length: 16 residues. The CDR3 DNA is TGTGCCAGCTCTCCGCAAAGCGGGATTATCTCCTACGAGCAGTACTTC. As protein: CASSPQSGIISYEQYF. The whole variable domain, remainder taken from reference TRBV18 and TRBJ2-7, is NAGVMQNPRHLVRRRGQEARLRCSPMKGHSHVYWYRQLPEEGLKFMVYLQKENIIDESGMPKERFSAEFPKEGPSILRIQQVVRGDSAAYFCASSPQSGIISYEQYFGPGTRLTVT.

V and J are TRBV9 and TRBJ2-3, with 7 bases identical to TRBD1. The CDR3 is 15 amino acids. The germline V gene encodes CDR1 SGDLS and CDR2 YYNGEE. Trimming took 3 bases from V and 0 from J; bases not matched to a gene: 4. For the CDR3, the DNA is TGTGCCAGCAGCGGAGACAGGGTTAGCACAGATACGCAGTATTTT. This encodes CASSGDRVSTDTQYF.

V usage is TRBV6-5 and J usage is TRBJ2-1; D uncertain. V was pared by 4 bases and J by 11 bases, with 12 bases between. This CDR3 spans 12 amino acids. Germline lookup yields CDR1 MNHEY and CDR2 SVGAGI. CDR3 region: CASSSEYSKQFF. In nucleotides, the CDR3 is TGTGCCAGCAGTTCGGAATACAGTAAGCAGTTCTTC.

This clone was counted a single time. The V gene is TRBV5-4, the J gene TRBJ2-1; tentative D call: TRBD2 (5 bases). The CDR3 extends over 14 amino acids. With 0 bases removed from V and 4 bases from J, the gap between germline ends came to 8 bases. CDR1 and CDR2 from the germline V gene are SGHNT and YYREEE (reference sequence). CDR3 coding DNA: TGTGCCAGCAGCTTGGAGAGGGAATACAATGAGCAGTTCTTC. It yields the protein CASSLEREYNEQFF.

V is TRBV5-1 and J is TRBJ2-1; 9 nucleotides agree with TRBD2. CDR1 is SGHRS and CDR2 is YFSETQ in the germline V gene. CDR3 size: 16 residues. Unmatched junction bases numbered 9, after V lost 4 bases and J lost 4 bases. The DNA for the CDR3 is TGCGCCAGCAGCCCCCGGCCAGCGGGGGGATACAATGAGCAGTTCTTC. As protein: CASSPRPAGGYNEQFF.

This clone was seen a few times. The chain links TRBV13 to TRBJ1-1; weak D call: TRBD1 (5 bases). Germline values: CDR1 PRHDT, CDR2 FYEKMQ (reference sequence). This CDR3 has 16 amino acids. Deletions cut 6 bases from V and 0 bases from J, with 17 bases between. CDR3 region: CASRPRAGLMNTEAFF. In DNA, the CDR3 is TGTGCCAGCAGACCCAGGGCAGGGTTGATGAACACTGAAGCTTTCTTT.

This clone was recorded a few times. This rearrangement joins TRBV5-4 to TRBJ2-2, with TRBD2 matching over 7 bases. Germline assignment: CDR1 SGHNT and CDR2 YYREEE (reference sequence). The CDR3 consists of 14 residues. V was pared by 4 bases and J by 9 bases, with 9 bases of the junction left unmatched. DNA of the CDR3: TGTGCCAGCAGCGGCGAGGGAGGGCTCAGGGAGCTGTTTTTT. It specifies CASSGEGGLRELFF.